Included here is one T cell receptor beta chain sequence, with context. This sample is part of a study of blood T cell repertoires in COVID-19. On the study more broadly: Both acute and convalescent COVID-19 samples were obtained from the United States, Italy and Spain. In each case, the material was cDNA or gDNA derived from T cells, B-cell-depleted T cells, or PBMCs.

Sequenced by immunoSEQ multiplex PCR; TCRdb stores in-frame clones only, minus some. This sample has 90,000 to 130,000 clones; approximately 65% occur once, and the top ten carry around 8%. CDR1 and CDR2 (germline): LGHDT, YNNKEL (reference sequence). This CDR3 spans 14 amino acids. V lost 1 base to trimming and J lost 2 bases, with 8 bases between them. The TCR comes from a woman aged 55-69 years with acute or convalescent COVID-19. Sequencing was done on a sample of peripheral blood. The chain uses TRBV3-1 (or the pseudogene TRBV3-2) and TRBJ1-2, with a possible D match to TRBD1 (5 bases). CDR3 protein: CASSQGEGNYGYTF. In nucleotides, the CDR3 is TGTGCCAGCAGCCAAGGGGAGGGGAACTATGGCTACACCTTC.